This T cell receptor (beta chain) was sequenced for a study of blood T cells in healthy people across ages. Trimming cost V 8 bases and J 6 bases; bases outside gene matches: 12. CDR1 and CDR2 (germline): DFQATT, SNEGSKA (reference sequence). This CDR3 comprises 13 residues. It was with a sample-barcoded 5' primer and a J-beta primer mix that a second PCR of about 6 to 12 cycles was run. Every cDNA was tagged by a template-switch adaptor with 12 random nucleotides. One entry per CDR3 protein results from TCRdb running MiXCR on the 5' RACE reads. The sample holds fewer than 900,000 distinct CDR3 sequences, roughly 41% seen once.

This TCR came from a woman aged 55-70 years in good health. Sequenced material: blood. The chain couples TRBV20-1 to TRBJ1-2; 7 bases are a match to TRBD1. Here the CDR3 reads CSTTEGAKDGYTF. In nucleotides, the CDR3 is TGCAGTACTACGGAGGGGGCGAAGGATGGCTACACCTTC.